A single sample gave rise to the 18 T cell receptor beta chains below, sequenced in a study of early T cells in non-severe SARS-CoV-2 infection. TCRdb analysed the 5' RACE reads with MiXCR anew, one entry per CDR3 protein. Of about 80,000 distinct CDR3 sequences listed, about 11% are singletons. Sequenced input: whole blood. All receptors derive from an adult who was a healthcare worker with PCR-confirmed SARS-CoV-2 infection or an uninfected control (not recorded which).

This rearrangement joins TRBV9 to TRBJ2-5; tentative D call: TRBD1 (6 bases). The V end was cut by 6 bases, the J end by 2 bases, with 14 bases between. The CDR3 covers 14 residues. The germline CDR1 and CDR2 sequences are SGDLS and YYNGEE. The CDR3 loop is CASNPGALQETQYF. In nucleotides, the CDR3 is TGTGCCAGCAATCCAGGGGCCCTACAAGAGACCCAGTACTTC.

The gene calls are TRBV10-3 and TRBJ1-2; D gene ambiguous. Trimming removed 2 bases from V and 2 bases from J, with 6 bases in between. The length of the CDR3 is 13 residues. CDR1 is ENHRY and CDR2 is SYGVKD in the germline V gene. The CDR3 DNA sequence: TGTGCCATCAGTGAGGTGCCAAACTATGGCTACACCTTC. Translated: CAISEVPNYGYTF.

The rearrangement links TRBV6-1 to TRBJ2-3; D possibly uses TRBD1 or TRBD2 (5 bases each). The CDR3 sequence is 14 residues long. In germline, CDR1 is MNHNS, CDR2 SASEGT. V was shortened by 6 bases and J by 0 bases, with 10 bases between the two germline ends. Here the CDR3 reads CASRGRPSTDTQYF. The CDR3 DNA sequence: TGTGCCAGCAGGGGACGGCCTAGCACAGATACGCAGTATTTT.

Turning to this clonotype: This may arise from a read error, as a much more abundant clone is one base away. The chain links TRBV7-6 to TRBJ1-5; a possible D gene is TRBD1 (5 bases). In germline, CDR1 is SGHVS, CDR2 FNYEAQ. The CDR3 loop spans 14 amino acids. For the CDR3, the DNA is TGTGCCAGCAGCTTAGGCCAGGGAGGGCAGCCCCAGCGTTTT. Residues: CASSLGQGGQPQRF.

This clonotype was observed a few times. The genes are TRBV27 and TRBJ2-7; the D gene is possibly TRBD1 (7 bases). Trimming removed 0 bases at V and 1 base at J, with 19 bases between. This CDR3 is built from 18 residues. The germline V gene encodes CDR1 MNHEY and CDR2 SMNVEV (reference sequence). The CDR3 nucleotides read TGTGCCAGCAGTTTATCGAGGCGCGCGGGACAGATATCCTACGAGCAGTACTTC. Translated: CASSLSRRAGQISYEQYF.

The genes are TRBV29-1 and TRBJ1-2, with a weak D call TRBD1 (6 bases). CDR1 is SQVTM, CDR2 ANQGSEA, per germline. V was trimmed by 3 bases and J by 4 bases, leaving 21 bases between them. The CDR3 contains 16 residues. The CDR3 is CSVDAGRRGTSYGYTF. Written as DNA, the CDR3 is TGCAGCGTTGATGCGGGGAGGCGGGGGACAAGCTATGGCTACACCTTC.

The chain combines TRBV28 with TRBJ2-5; 9 positions match TRBD1. The length of the CDR3 is 16 residues. V trimming: 5 bases; J trimming: 3 bases; junction bases outside the gene matches: 10. Per the germline V gene, CDR1 is MDHEN and CDR2 is SYDVKM. CDR3 bases: TGTGCCAGCAGTCCCACCGACAGGGGGGCCGAAGAGACCCAGTACTTC. Protein product: CASSPTDRGAEETQYF.

The chain recombines TRBV20-1 with TRBJ2-7; D uncertain. CDR3 length: 12 residues. From germline, CDR1 is DFQATT and CDR2 SNEGSKA (reference sequence). Trimming took off 5 bases at V and 2 bases at J, with 10 bases between the two ends. The CDR3 protein is CSAEDGPYEQYF. The CDR3, as DNA: TGCAGTGCTGAGGACGGACCCTACGAGCAGTACTTC.

This clonotype was observed a few times. J is TRBJ2-7 and V is TRBV6-5, with no clear D. Trimming shortened V by 4 bases and J by 3 bases, and 7 bases separated the two germline ends. This CDR3 contains 12 residues. The V gene's germline CDR1 is MNHEY and CDR2 SVGAGI. CDR3 loop: CASSSGNYEQYF. As DNA, the CDR3 is TGTGCCAGCAGTTCAGGCAACTACGAGCAGTACTTC.

This clonotype was seen more than once but under ten times. V usage is TRBV12-3 or TRBV12-4 and J usage is TRBJ1-6; D gene uncertain. The CDR3 sequence is 15 residues long. Trimming took off 5 bases at V and 9 bases at J, with 17 bases between the two ends. The CDR3, as DNA: TGTGCCAGCAGTCCATCAACCATTGGGGTTTCACCCCTCCACTTT. This codes for CASSPSTIGVSPLHF.

This clonotype was seen only a few times. The chain couples TRBV4-3 to TRBJ2-7; D gene ambiguous. Germline assignment: CDR1 LGHNA and CDR2 YSLEER. The CDR3 spans 15 residues. The germline V and J ends were trimmed by 1 base and 0 bases, with 10 bases remaining between them. In DNA, the CDR3 is TGCGCCAGCAGCCAAGGGCGAAGAAACTCCTACGAGCAGTACTTC. Protein sequence: CASSQGRRNSYEQYF.

This clonotype was found a few times. This chain links TRBV29-1 with TRBJ2-2; 9 bases agree with TRBD2. Looked up from germline, CDR1 is SQVTM and CDR2 is ANQGSEA. Losses at the gene ends were 6 bases for V and 7 bases for J; bases not matched to a gene: 12. The CDR3 consists of 15 residues. The CDR3 DNA is TGCAGCGTCCCCGGACAGAGCGGGGGGTTCGGGGAGCTGTTTTTT. Amino acids: CSVPGQSGGFGELFF.

Sample share makes this clonotype medium-sized. The CDR3 sequence is CASSQGGGGEQYF. The DNA for the CDR3 is TGTGCCAGCAGCCAAGGCGGCGGCGGCGAGCAGTACTTC. The chain is built from TRBV3-1 and TRBJ2-7, with D uncertain. Per germline, CDR1 LGHDT and CDR2 YNNKEL (reference sequence). Between the trimmed V and J ends, which lost 1 base and 6 bases, there was a span of 10 bases. The CDR3 extends over 13 amino acids.

This clonotype was recorded many times. The J gene is TRBJ1-2, the V gene TRBV6-1; 8 bases agree with TRBD1. Per the germline V gene, CDR1 is MNHNS and CDR2 is SASEGT. Trimming removed 0 bases from V and 2 bases from J; junction bases left unmatched: 5. The CDR3 has 16 residues. The CDR3 DNA follows: TGTGCCAGCAGTGAAGCGGCGGACAGGGTCAACTATGGCTACACCTTC. Protein product: CASSEAADRVNYGYTF.

The chain carries TRBV30 and TRBJ2-5; 13 nucleotides match TRBD2. V trimming: 2 bases; J trimming: 2 bases; junction bases outside the gene matches: 5. CDR1 is GTSNPN, CDR2 SVGIG, per germline (reference sequence). CDR3 size: 16 residues. The CDR3 reads CAWSIGLAGVQETQYF. The CDR3 DNA is TGTGCCTGGAGTATCGGACTAGCGGGGGTTCAAGAGACCCAGTACTTC.

A few counts support this clonotype. The chain carries TRBV9 and TRBJ1-6; no clear D gene. Germline CDR1 is SGDLS and CDR2 is YYNGEE. The CDR3 is 16 residues long. Trimming pared 0 bases from V and 7 bases from J, leaving 14 bases between. The CDR3 nucleotides read TGTGCCAGCAGCGTAGGGGCCACCTGGGTCAATTCACCCCTCCACTTT. Translation: CASSVGATWVNSPLHF.

This clonotype was counted a few times. This chain links TRBV9 with TRBJ1-2, with D possibly matching TRBD1 (6 bases). Germline V gene sequence: CDR1 SGDLS, CDR2 YYNGEE. Trimming shortened V by 4 bases and J by 2 bases, and 18 bases separated the two germline ends. CDR3 length: 16 residues. CDR3 sequence: CASSPDPGHTNYGYTF. CDR3 coding DNA: TGTGCCAGCAGCCCAGACCCGGGACACACGAACTATGGCTACACCTTC.

CDR3 region: CASSLAIAGDNEQFF. Written as DNA, the CDR3 is TGTGCCAGCAGCTTAGCAATAGCGGGGGACAATGAGCAGTTCTTC. The genes are TRBV11-2 and TRBJ2-1; TRBD2 agrees at 9 bases. The CDR3 covers 15 residues. Trimming removed 1 base from V and 5 bases from J; junction bases left unmatched: 3. CDR1 and CDR2 from the germline V gene are SGHAT and FQNNGV.